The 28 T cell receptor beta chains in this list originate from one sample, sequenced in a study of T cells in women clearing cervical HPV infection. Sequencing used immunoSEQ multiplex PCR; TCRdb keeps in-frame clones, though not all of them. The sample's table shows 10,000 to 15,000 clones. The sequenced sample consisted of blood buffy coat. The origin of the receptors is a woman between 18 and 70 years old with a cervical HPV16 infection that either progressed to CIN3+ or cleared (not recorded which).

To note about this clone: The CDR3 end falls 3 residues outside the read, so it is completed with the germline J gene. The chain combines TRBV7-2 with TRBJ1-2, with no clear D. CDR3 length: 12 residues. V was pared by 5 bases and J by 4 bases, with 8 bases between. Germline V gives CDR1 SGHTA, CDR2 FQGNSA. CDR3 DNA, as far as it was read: TGTGCCAGCAGCACCGACATCTATGGC. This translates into CASSTDIYG. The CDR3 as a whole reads CASSTDIYGYTF.

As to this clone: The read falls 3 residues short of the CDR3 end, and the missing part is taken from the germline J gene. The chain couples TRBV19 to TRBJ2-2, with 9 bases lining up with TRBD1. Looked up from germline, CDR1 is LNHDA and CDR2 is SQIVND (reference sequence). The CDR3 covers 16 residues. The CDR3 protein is CASSGEPGQGFSPLFF. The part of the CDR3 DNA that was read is TGTGCCAGTAGTGGTGAACCGGGACAGGGTTTCTCACCG.

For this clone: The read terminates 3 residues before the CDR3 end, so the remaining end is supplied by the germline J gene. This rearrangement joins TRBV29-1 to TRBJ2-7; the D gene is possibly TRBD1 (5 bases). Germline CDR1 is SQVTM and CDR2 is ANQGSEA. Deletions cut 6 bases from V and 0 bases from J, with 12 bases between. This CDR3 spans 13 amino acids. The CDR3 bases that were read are TGCAGCGTCGAGTCAGGGTTCTCCTACGAG. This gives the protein CSVESGFSYE. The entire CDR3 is CSVESGFSYEQYF.

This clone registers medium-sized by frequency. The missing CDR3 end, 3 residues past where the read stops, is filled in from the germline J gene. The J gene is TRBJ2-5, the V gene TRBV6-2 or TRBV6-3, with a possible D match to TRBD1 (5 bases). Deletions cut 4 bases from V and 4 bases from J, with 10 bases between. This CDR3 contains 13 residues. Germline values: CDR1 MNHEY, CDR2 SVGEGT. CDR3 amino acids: CASSSRQRETQYF. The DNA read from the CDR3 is TGTGCCAGCAGTTCCCGACAGAGAGAGACC.

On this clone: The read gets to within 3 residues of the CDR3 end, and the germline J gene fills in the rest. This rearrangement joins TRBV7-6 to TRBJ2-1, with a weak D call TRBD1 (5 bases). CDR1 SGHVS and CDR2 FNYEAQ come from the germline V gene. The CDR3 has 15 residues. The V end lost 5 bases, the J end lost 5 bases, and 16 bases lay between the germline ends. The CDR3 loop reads CASSLQTTANNEQFF. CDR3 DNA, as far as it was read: TGTGCCAGCAGCCTACAGACGACAGCGAACAATGAG.

The CDR3 spells CSVGDRSDYEQYF. The sequenced part of the CDR3 DNA is TGCAGCGTTGGTGACAGGTCCGATTACGAG. The rearrangement uses TRBV29-1 and TRBJ2-7; maybe TRBD1 (6 bases). The CDR3 is cut off 3 residues early in the read; its end comes from the germline J gene. This CDR3 is 13 amino acids long. V was trimmed by 4 bases and J by 4 bases, leaving 14 bases between them. Germline CDR1 reads SQVTM; CDR2 reads ANQGSEA.

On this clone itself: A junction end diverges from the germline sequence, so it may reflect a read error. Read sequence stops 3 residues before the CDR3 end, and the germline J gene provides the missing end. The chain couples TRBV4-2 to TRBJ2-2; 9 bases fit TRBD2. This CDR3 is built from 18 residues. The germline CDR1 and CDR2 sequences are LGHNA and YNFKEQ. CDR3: CASSQVGRSAGGGGELFF. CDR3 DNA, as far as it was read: TGCGCCAGCAGCCAAGTTGGTCGTTCAGCGGGGGGTGGCGGGGAG.

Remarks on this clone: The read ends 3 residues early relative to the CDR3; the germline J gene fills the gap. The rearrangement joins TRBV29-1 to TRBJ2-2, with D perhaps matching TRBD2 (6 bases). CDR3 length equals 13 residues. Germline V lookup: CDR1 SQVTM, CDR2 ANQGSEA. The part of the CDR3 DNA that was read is TGCAGCGTTGGGAGTGGGGGGAATTCACCG. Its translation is CSVGSGGNSP. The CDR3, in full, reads CSVGSGGNSPLFF.

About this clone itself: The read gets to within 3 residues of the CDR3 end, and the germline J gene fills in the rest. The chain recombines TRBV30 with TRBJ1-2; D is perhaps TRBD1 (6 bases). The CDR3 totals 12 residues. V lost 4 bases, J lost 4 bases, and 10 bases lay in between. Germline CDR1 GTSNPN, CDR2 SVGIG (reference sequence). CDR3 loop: CAWTTGSYGYTF. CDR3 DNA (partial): TGTGCCTGGACTACAGGGTCCTATGGC.

The CDR3 region is CASSLGGQMNTEAFF. The part of the CDR3 DNA that was read is TGCGCCAGCAGCTTGGGGGGACAGATGAACACTGAA. The rearrangement joins TRBV5-1 to TRBJ1-1, with 7 positions matching TRBD1. Read sequence stops 3 residues before the CDR3 end, and the germline J gene provides the missing end. This CDR3 comprises 15 residues. V lost 0 bases to trimming and J lost 0 bases; unmatched junction nucleotides: 2. Germline V gene lookup returns CDR1 SGHRS and CDR2 YFSETQ. Full variable domain (rest looked up from reference TRBV5-1 and TRBJ1-1): KAGVTQTPRYLIKTRGQQVTLSCSPISGHRSVSWYQQTPGQGLQFLFEYFSETQRNKGNFPGRFSGRQFSNSRSEMNVSTLELGDSALYLCASSLGGQMNTEAFFGQGTRLTVV.

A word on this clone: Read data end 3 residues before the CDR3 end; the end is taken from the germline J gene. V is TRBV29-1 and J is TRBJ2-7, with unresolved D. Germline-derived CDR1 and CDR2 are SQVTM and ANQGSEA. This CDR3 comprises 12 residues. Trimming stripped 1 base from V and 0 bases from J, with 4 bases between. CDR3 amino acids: CSVEGPSYEQYF. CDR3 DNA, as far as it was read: TGCAGCGTTGAAGGGCCCTCCTACGAG.

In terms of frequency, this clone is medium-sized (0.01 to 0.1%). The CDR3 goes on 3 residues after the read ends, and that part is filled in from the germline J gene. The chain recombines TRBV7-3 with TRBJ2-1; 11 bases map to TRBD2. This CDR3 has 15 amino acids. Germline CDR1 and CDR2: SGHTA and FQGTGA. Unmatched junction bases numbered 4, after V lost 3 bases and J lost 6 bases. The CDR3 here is CASSFGLAGFNEQFF. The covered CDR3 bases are TGTGCCAGCAGCTTCGGACTAGCGGGCTTCAATGAG.

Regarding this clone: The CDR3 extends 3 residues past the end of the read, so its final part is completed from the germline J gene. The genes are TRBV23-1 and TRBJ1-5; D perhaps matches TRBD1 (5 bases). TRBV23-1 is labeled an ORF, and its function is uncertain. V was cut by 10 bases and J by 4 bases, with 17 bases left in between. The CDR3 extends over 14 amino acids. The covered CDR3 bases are TGCGCCACCGGGGTTCTTGGGGGGAATCAGCCC. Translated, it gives CATGVLGGNQP. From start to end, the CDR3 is CATGVLGGNQPQHF.

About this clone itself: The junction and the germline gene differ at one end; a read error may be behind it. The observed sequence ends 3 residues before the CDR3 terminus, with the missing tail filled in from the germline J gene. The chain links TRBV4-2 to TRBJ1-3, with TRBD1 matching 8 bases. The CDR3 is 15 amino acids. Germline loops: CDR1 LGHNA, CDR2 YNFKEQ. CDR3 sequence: CASSQRQGLGNTIYF. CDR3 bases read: TGCGCCAGCAGCCAGAGACAGGGGTTAGGAAACACC.

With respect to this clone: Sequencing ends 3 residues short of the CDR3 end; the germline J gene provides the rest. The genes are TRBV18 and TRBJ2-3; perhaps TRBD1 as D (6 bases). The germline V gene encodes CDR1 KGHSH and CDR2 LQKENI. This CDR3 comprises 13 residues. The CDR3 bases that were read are TGTGCCAGCTCACCATCCAGGGGAGAGACG. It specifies CASSPSRGET. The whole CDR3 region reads CASSPSRGETQYF.

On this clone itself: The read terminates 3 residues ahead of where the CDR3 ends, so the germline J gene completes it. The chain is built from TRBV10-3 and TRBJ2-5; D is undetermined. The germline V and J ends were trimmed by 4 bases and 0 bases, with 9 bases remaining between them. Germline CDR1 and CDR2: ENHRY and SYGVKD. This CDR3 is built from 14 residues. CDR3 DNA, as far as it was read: TGTGCCATCAGTGTTCAGGTCAACCAAGAGACC. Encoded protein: CAISVQVNQET. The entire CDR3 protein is CAISVQVNQETQYF.

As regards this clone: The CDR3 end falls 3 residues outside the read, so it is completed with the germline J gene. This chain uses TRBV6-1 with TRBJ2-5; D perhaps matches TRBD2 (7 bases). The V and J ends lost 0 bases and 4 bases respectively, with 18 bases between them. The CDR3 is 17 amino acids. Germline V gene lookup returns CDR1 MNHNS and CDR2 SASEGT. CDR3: CASSEAFAGAVGETQYF. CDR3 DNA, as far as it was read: TGTGCCAGCAGTGAAGCGTTTGCGGGGGCCGTAGGAGAGACC.

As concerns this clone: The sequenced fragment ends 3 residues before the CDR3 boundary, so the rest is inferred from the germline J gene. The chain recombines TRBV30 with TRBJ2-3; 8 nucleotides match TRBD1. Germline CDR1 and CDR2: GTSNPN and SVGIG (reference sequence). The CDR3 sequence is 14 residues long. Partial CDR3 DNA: TGTGCCTGGAGTGTACGACAGGGGTTCTCGCCG. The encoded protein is CAWSVRQGFSP. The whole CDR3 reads CAWSVRQGFSPQYF.

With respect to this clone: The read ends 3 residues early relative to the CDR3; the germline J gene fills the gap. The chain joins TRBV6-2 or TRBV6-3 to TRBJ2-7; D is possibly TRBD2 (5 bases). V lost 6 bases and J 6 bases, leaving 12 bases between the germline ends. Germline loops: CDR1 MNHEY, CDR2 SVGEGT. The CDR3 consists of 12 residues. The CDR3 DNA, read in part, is TGTGCCAGCAGCCCCGGGGAGACCGAG. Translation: CASSPGETE. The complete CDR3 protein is CASSPGETEQYF.

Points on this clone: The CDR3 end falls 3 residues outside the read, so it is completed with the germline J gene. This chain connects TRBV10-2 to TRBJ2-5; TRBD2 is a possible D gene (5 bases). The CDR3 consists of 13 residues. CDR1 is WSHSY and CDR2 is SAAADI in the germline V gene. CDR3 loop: CASTVPAGGTQYF. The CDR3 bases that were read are TGCGCCAGCACTGTTCCCGCGGGTGGCACC.

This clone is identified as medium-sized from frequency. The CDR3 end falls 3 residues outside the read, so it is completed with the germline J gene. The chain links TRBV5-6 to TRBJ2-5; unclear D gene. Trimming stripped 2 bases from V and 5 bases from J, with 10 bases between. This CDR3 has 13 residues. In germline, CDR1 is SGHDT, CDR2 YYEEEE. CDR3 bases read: TGTGCCAGCAGCTTCAAGGGCCGGGAGACC. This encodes CASSFKGRET. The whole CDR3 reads CASSFKGRETQYF.

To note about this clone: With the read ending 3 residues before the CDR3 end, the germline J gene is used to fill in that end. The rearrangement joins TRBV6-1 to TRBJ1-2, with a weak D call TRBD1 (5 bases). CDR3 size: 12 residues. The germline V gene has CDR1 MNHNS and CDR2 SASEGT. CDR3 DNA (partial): TGTGCCAGCAGTGATTGGGGGGGAGGC. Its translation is CASSDWGGG. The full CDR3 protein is CASSDWGGGYTF.

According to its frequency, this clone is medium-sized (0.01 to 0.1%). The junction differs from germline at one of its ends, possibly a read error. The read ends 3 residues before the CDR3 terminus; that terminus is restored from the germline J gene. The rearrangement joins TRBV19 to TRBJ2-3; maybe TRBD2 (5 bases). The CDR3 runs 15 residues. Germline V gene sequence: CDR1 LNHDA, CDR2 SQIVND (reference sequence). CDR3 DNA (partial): TGTGCCAGCAGTAGTGCGGGCGGCTCTCCAGATACG. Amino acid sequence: CASSSAGGSPDT. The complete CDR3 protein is CASSSAGGSPDTQYF.

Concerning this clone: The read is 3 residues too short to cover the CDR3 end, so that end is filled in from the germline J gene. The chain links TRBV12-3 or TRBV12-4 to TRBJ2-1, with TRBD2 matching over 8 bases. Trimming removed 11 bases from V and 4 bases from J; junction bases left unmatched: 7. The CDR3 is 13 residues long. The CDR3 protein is CALRGGLYNEQFF. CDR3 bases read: TGTGCCTTACGGGGGGGCCTTTACAATGAG.

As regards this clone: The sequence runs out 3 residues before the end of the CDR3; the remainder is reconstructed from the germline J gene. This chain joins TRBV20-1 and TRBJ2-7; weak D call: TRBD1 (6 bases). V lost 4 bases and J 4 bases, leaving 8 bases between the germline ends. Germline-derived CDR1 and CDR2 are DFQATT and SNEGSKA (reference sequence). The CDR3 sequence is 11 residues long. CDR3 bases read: TGCAGTGCTATCGACAGGTACGAG. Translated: CSAIDRYE. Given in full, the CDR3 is CSAIDRYEQYF.

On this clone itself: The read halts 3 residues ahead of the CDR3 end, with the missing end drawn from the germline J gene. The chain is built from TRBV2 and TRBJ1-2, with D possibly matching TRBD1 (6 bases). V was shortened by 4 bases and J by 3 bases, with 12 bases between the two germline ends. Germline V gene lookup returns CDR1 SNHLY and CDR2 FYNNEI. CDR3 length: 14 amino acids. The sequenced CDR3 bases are TGTGCCAGCAGTGTCCGACAGGAAGACTATGGC. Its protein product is CASSVRQEDYG. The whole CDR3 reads CASSVRQEDYGYTF.

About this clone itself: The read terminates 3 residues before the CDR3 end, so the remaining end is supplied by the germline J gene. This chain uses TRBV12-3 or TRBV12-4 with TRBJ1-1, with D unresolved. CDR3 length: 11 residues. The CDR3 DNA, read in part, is TGTGCCAGCAGTTTAGGCAGAGGG. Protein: CASSLGRG. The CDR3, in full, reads CASSLGRGAFF.

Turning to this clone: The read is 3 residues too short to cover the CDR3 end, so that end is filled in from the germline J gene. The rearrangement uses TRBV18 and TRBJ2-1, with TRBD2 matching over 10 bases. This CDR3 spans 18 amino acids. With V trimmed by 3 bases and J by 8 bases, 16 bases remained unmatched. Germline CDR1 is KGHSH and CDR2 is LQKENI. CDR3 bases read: TGTGCCAGCTCACCCACCCCCAGTGGCAGCGGGGGGGCGCATGAG. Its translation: CASSPTPSGSGGAHE. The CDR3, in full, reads CASSPTPSGSGGAHEQFF.